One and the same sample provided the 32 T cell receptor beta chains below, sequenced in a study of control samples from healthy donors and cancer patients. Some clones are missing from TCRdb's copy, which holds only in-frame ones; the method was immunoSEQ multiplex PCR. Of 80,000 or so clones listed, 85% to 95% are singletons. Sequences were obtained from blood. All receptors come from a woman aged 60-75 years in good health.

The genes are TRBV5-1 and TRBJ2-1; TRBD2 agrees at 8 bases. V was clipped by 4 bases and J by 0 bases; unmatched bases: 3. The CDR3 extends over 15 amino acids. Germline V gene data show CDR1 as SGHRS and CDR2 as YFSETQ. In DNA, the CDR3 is TGCGCCAGCAGCCCGGGGGGGAGCTCCTACAATGAGCAGTTCTTC. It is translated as CASSPGGSSYNEQFF. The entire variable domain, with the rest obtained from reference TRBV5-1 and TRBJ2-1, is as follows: KAGVTQTPRYLIKTRGQQVTLSCSPISGHRSVSWYQQTPGQGLQFLFEYFSETQRNKGNFPGRFSGRQFSNSRSEMNVSTLELGDSALYLCASSPGGSSYNEQFFGPGTRLTVL.

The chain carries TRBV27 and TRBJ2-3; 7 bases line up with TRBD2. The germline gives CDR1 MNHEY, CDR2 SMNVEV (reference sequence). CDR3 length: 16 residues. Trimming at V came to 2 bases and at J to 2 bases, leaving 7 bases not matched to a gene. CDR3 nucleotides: TGTGCCAGCAGTTTAACTAGCGTCCTCTTCACAGATACGCAGTATTTT. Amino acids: CASSLTSVLFTDTQYF.

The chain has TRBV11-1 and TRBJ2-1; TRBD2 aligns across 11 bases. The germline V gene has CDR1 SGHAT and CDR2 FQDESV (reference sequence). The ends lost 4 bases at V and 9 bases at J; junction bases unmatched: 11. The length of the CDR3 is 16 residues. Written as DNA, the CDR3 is TGTGCCAGCAGCTCATTAGCGGGAGGGCCTGTTCCTGAGCAGTTCTTC. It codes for CASSSLAGGPVPEQFF.

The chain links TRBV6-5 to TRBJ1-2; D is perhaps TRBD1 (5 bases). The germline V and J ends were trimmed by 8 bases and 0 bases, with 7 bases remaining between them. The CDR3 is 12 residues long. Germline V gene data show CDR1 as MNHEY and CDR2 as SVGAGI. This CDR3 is CASRDSNYGYTF. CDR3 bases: TGTGCCAGCCGGGACTCTAACTATGGCTACACCTTC.

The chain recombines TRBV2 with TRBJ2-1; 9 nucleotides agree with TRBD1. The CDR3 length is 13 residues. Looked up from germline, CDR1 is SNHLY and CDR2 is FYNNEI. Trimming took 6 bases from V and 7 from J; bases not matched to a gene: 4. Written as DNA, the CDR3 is TGTGCCAGCAGGGGACAGGGTTGGAATGAGCAGTTCTTC. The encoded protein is CASRGQGWNEQFF.

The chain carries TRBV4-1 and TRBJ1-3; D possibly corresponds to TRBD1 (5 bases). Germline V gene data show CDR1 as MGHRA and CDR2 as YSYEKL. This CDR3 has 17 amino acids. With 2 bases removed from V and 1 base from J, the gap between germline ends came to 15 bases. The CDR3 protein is CASSQMRRGYSGNTIYF. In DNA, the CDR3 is TGCGCCAGCAGCCAAATGCGGCGGGGGTATTCTGGAAACACCATATATTTT.

The CDR3 loop reads CASSSGTAFTDTQYF. The DNA of the CDR3 is TGTGCCAGCAGTTCCGGGACAGCGTTCACAGATACGCAGTATTTT. This rearrangement joins TRBV7-2 to TRBJ2-3; 7 bases are shared with TRBD1. Germline values: CDR1 SGHTA, CDR2 FQGNSA. The CDR3 is 15 residues long. The V and J ends lost 6 bases and 2 bases, in that order; junction bases with no gene match: 8. The whole variable domain, remainder taken from reference TRBV7-2 and TRBJ2-3, is GAGVSQSPSNKVTEKGKDVELRCDPISGHTALYWYRQSLGQGLEFLIYFQGNSAPDKSGLPSDRFSAERTGGSVSTLTIQRTQQEDSAVYLCASSSGTAFTDTQYFGPGTRLTVL.

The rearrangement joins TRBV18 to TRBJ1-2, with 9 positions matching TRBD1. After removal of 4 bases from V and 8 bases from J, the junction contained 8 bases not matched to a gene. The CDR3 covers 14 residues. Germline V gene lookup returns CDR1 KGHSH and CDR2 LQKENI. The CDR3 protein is CASSHTGGGDGYTF. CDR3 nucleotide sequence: TGTGCCAGCTCACATACAGGGGGCGGAGACGGCTACACCTTC.

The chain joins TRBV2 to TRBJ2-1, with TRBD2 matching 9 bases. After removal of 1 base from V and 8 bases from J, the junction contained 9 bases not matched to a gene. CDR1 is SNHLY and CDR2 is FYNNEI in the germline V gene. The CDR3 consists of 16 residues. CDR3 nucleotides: TGTGCCAGCAGTGAAGACAAGCGGGAGGCCGGGGATGAGCAGTTCTTC. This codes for CASSEDKREAGDEQFF.

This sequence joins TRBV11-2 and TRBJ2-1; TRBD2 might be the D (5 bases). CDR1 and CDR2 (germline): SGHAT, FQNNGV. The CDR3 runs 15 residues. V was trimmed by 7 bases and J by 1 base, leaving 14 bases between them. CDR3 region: CASTGTSWSYNEQFF. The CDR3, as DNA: TGTGCCAGCACAGGTACTAGTTGGTCCTACAATGAGCAGTTCTTC.

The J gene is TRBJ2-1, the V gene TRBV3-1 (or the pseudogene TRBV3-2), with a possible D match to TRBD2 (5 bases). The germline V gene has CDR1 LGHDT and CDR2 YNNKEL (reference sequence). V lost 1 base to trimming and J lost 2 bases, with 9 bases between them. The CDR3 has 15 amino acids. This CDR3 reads CASSQVRGPYNEQFF. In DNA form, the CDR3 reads TGTGCCAGCAGCCAAGTCCGGGGTCCCTACAATGAGCAGTTCTTC.

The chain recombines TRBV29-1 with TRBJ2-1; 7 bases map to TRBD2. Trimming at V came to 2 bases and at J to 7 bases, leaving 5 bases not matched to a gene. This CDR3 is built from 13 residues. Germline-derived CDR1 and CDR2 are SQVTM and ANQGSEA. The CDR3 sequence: CSVETSAGNEQFF. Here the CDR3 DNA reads TGCAGCGTTGAAACTAGCGCGGGGAATGAGCAGTTCTTC.

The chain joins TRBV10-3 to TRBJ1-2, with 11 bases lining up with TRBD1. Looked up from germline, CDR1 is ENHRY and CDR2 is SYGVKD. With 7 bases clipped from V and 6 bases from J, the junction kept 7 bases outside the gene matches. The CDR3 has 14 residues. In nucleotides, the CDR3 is TGTGCCATCACCCATGGACAGGGGGCGCATGGCTACACCTTC. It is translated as CAITHGQGAHGYTF.

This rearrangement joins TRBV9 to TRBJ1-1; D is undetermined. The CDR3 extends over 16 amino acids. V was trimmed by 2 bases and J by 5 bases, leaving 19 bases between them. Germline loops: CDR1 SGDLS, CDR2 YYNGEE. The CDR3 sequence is CASSVPRSVSGTEAFF. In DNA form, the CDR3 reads TGTGCCAGCAGCGTCCCTCGGAGCGTTAGTGGGACTGAAGCTTTCTTT.

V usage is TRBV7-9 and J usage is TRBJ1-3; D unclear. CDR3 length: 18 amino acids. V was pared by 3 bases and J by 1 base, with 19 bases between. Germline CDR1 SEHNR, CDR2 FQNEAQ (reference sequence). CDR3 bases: TGTGCCAGCAGCTTTCGGGAAAGACTAGTCCCATCTGGAAACACCATATATTTT. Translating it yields CASSFRERLVPSGNTIYF.

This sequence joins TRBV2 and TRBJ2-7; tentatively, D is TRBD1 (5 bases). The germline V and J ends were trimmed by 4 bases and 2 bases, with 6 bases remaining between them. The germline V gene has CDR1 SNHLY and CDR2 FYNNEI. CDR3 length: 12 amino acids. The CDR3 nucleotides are TGTGCCAGCAGTGGACAGCCCTACGAGCAGTACTTC. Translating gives CASSGQPYEQYF. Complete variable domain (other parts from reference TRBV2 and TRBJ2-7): EPEVTQTPSHQVTQMGQEVILRCVPISNHLYFYWYRQILGQKVEFLVSFYNNEISEKSEIFDDQFSVERPDGSNFTLKIRSTKLEDSAMYFCASSGQPYEQYFGPGTRLTVT.

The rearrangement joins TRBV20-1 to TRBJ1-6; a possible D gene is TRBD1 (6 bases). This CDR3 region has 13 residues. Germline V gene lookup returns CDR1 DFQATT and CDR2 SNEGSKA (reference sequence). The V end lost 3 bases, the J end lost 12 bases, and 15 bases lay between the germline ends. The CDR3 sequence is CSASLAQGLPLHF. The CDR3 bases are TGCAGTGCTAGTCTGGCCCAGGGGTTACCCCTCCACTTT.

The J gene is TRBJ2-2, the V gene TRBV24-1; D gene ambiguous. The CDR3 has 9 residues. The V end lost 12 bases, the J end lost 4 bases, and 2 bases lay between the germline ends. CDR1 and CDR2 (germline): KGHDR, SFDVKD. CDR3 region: CASTGELFF. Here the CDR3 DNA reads TGTGCCTCCACCGGGGAGCTGTTTTTT.

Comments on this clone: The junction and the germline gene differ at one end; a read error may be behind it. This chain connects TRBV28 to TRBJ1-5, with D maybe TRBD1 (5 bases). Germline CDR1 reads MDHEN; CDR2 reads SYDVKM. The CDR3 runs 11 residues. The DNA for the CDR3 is TGCCGGGGGGGAGTGAATCAGCCCCAGCATTTT. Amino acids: CRGGVNQPQHF.

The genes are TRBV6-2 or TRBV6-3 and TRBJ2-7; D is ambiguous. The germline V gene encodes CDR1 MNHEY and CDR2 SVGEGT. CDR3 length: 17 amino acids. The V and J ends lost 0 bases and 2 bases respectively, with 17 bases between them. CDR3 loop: CASSYSSYKGGTYEQYF. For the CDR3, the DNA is TGTGCCAGCAGTTACTCGTCTTACAAGGGCGGAACCTACGAGCAGTACTTC.

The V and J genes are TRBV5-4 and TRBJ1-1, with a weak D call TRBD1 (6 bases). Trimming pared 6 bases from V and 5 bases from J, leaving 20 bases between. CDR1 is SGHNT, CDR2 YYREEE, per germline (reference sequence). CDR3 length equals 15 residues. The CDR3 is CASTPITGRETEAFF. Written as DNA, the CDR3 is TGTGCCAGCACCCCCATTACAGGGAGAGAAACTGAAGCTTTCTTT.

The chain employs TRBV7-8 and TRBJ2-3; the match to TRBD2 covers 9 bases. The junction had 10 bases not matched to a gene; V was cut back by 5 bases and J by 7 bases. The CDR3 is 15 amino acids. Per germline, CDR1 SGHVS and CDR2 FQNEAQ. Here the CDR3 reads CASSESSGRFHTQYF. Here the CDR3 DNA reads TGTGCCAGCAGCGAGTCCAGCGGGAGGTTCCATACGCAGTATTTT.

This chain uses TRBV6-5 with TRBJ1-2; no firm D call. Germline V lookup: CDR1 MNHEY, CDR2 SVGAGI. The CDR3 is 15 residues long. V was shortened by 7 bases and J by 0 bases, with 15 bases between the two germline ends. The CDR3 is CASTLVAEANYGYTF. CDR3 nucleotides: TGTGCCAGCACCCTTGTGGCTGAGGCTAACTATGGCTACACCTTC.

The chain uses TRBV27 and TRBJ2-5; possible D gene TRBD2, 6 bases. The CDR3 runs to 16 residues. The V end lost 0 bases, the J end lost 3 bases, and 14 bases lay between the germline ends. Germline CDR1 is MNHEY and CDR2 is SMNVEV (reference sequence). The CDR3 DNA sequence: TGTGCCAGCAGTTTATCCCCTACGACTAGAAAAGAGACCCAGTACTTC. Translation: CASSLSPTTRKETQYF.

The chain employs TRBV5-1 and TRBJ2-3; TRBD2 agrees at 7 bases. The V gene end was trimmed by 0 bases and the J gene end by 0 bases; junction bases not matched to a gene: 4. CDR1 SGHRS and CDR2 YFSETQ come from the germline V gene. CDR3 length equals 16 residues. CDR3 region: CASSLVEAGSTDTQYF. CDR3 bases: TGCGCCAGCAGCTTGGTAGAAGCGGGAAGCACAGATACGCAGTATTTT.

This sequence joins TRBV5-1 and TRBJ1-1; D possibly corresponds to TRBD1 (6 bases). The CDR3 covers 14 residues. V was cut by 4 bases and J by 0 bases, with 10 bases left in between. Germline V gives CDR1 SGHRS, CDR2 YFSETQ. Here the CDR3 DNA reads TGCGCCAGCAGCGGCGGGACATTGAACACTGAAGCTTTCTTT. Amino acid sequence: CASSGGTLNTEAFF.

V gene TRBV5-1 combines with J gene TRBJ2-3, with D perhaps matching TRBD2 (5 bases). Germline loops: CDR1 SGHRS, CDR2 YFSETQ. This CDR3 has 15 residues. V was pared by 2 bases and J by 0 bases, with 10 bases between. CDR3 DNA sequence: TGCGCCAGCAGCTTCTCGCGAGGGAGCACAGATACGCAGTATTTT. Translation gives CASSFSRGSTDTQYF.

The CDR3 bases are TGTGCCAGCAGTTTATACCAGGGGGTGGGCAATGAGCAGTTCTTC. It specifies CASSLYQGVGNEQFF. The chain is built from TRBV27 and TRBJ2-1; 7 positions agree with TRBD1. The CDR3 consists of 15 residues. The germline CDR1 and CDR2 sequences are MNHEY and SMNVEV (reference sequence). Losses at the gene ends were 1 base for V and 6 bases for J; bases not matched to a gene: 6.

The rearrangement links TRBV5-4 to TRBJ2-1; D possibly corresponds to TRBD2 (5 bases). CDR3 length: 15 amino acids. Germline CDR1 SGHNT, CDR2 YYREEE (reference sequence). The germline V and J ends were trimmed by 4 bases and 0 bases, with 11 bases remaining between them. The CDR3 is CASSPRGSSYNEQFF. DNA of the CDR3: TGTGCCAGCAGCCCCCGGGGAAGCTCCTACAATGAGCAGTTCTTC.

The CDR3 protein is CSASRTSATSLLSYNEQFF. The CDR3 DNA reads as TGCAGTGCGAGTAGGACTAGCGCAACGTCTCTCCTGTCCTACAATGAGCAGTTCTTC. The J gene is TRBJ2-1, the V gene TRBV20-1; 9 positions agree with TRBD2. After removal of 6 bases from V and 1 base from J, the junction contained 19 bases not matched to a gene. The CDR3 is made up of 19 amino acids. Germline V gives CDR1 DFQATT, CDR2 SNEGSKA (reference sequence).

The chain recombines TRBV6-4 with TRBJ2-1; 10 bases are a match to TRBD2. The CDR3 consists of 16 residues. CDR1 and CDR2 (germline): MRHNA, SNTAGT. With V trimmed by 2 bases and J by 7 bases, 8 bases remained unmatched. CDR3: CASSDPSGRDWNEQFF. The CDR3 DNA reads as TGTGCCAGCAGTGACCCAAGCGGGAGGGATTGGAATGAGCAGTTCTTC.

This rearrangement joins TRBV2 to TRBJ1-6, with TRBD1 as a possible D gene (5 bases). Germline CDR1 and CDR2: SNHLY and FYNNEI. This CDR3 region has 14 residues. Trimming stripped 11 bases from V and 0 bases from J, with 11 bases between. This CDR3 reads CAAHGGSYNSPLHF. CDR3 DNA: TGTGCCGCCCACGGGGGCTCCTATAATTCACCCCTCCACTTT.